These T cell receptor beta chains were read from a single sample in a study of T cell responses to AZD1222 COVID-19 vaccine. Clones were read by immunoSEQ multiplex PCR, and TCRdb kept only the in-frame ones, dropping some. The sample has 95,000 to 150,000 clones, 92% seen once. Here the sequenced sample was peripheral blood, taken on day 0 of AZD1222 vaccination. Receptor source: an adult in good health. Both conserved end residues are part of each CDR3. The D gene is left open where the match is weak. Not every row has a clone size; where given, it reads once, few, many or a size class.

D	V	J	size	DNA	CDR3
NA	TRBV27	TRBJ2-7	NA	TGTGCCAGCAGCAAGATAGGGAGTCGGTACGAGCAGTACTTC	CASSKIGSRYEQYF
TRBD1	TRBV28	TRBJ1-5	NA	TGTGCCAGCAGAGAGACAGGGGTAAGCAATCAGCCCCAGCATTTT	CASRETGVSNQPQHF
TRBD1	TRBV11-3	TRBJ2-5	NA	TGTGCCAGCAGCTCCCCCCGGGACAGCCAAGAGACCCAGTACTTC	CASSSPRDSQETQYF
NA	TRBV6-5	TRBJ1-5	NA	TGTGCCAGCAGTTACGGTCGGGGCAGGGTGAATCAGCCCCAGCATTTT	CASSYGRGRVNQPQHF
TRBD1	TRBV2	TRBJ1-6	NA	TGTGCCAGCACGCGACAGGGGTACTCCTATAATTCACCCCTCCACTTT	CASTRQGYSYNSPLHF
NA	TRBV5-1	TRBJ1-1	NA	TGCGCCAGCAGCCCGGGACACGCCAAGAACACTGAAGCTTTCTTT	CASSPGHAKNTEAFF
TRBD1	TRBV12-3/TRBV12-4	TRBJ1-5	NA	TGTGCCAGCGGCCCGACAGGGGGCCAGCCCCAGCATTTT	CASGPTGGQPQHF
NA	TRBV7-9	TRBJ2-7	NA	TGTGCCAGCAGCTTAGCTCTCGACCGGGACGAGCAGTACTTC	CASSLALDRDEQYF
TRBD1	TRBV5-1	TRBJ1-3	NA	TGCGCCAGCAGCCCATCTACTACAGGGGCTGGAAACACCATATATTTT	CASSPSTTGAGNTIYF
TRBD1	TRBV2	TRBJ1-1	NA	TGTGCCAGCAGTGAAGCGGTGGGACAGGAGGCTTTCTTT	CASSEAVGQEAFF
NA	TRBV27	TRBJ1-1	once	TGTGCCAGCAGTTTATCACCCAGTTTGAACACTGAAGCTTTCTTT	CASSLSPSLNTEAFF
NA	TRBV6-5	TRBJ1-4	NA	TGTGCCAGCAGTTACTCTTCAGAGATTAATGAAAAACTGTTTTTT	CASSYSSEINEKLFF
TRBD2	TRBV18	TRBJ2-3	NA	TGTGCCAGCTCGGAGGGACTAGCGGGACGCACAGATACGCAGTATTTT	CASSEGLAGRTDTQYF
TRBD1	TRBV5-1	TRBJ2-2	NA	TGCGCCAGCAGCTATGGTTCAGGGGGAACGGGGCGCGGCGGGGAGCTGTTTTTT	CASSYGSGGTGRGGELFF
NA	TRBV18	TRBJ2-1	NA	TGTGCCAGCTCACCACCGGAGGGGGGGGCAATGGCTGAGCAGTTCTTC	CASSPPEGGAMAEQFF
NA	TRBV7-3	TRBJ2-5	once	TGTGCCAGCAGCTCACTCGCGGGACAAGAGACCCAGTACTTC	CASSSLAGQETQYF
NA	TRBV5-1	TRBJ1-1	NA	TGCGCCAGCAGCCGACATTCCTACCGGACAGACAAAAAGAACACTGAAGCTTTCTTT	CASSRHSYRTDKKNTEAFF
NA	TRBV18	TRBJ1-1	NA	TGTGCCAGCTCACCCTTACACGGTGGGGACACTGAAGCTTTCTTT	CASSPLHGGDTEAFF
TRBD1	TRBV19	TRBJ2-7	NA	TGTGCCAGTAGTATAGGAGGGACAGCCTACGAGCAGTACTTC	CASSIGGTAYEQYF
NA	TRBV27	TRBJ2-1	NA	TGTGCCAGCAGTTCCCCAGGGGTTAAAAATGAGCAGTTCTTC	CASSSPGVKNEQFF
TRBD2	TRBV7-3	TRBJ2-2	NA	TGTGCCAGCAGCCCGGGGTGGATAGCGGGAGGGCGTGACGCCGGGGAGCTGTTTTTT	CASSPGWIAGGRDAGELFF
TRBD2	TRBV28	TRBJ2-1	NA	TGTGCCAGCAGTCGCACCGGGACTAGCGGGAGGGGTGAGCAGTTCTTC	CASSRTGTSGRGEQFF
TRBD2	TRBV27	TRBJ2-1	NA	TGTGCCAGCAGTTCGCGGACTAGCGGGGCCTACAATGAGCAGTTCTTC	CASSSRTSGAYNEQFF
TRBD2	TRBV2	TRBJ2-1	NA	TGTGCCAGCAGTGTAAGACTAGCGGGATCCTACAATGAGCAGTTCTTC	CASSVRLAGSYNEQFF
NA	TRBV7-9	TRBJ1-4	NA	TGTGCCGCTCCCTTGAGTGCAACTAATGAAAAACTGTTTTTT	CAAPLSATNEKLFF
TRBD2	TRBV18	TRBJ2-7	NA	TGTGCCAGCTCACCGAAGGTGGGCGGGAGGGCCAAAGAGCAGTACTTC	CASSPKVGGRAKEQYF
NA	TRBV11-1	TRBJ2-7	NA	TGTGCCAGCAGCTCACAAGGGGGGGGCCTCGAGCAGTACTTC	CASSSQGGGLEQYF
NA	TRBV12-3/TRBV12-4	TRBJ2-3	NA	TGTGCCAGCAGTTTAGATAGCACAGATACGCAGTATTTT	CASSLDSTDTQYF
NA	TRBV7-2	TRBJ2-1	NA	TGTGCCAGCAGTCCGGCGTGGAGCCAAGAGCAGTTCTTC	CASSPAWSQEQFF
NA	TRBV18	TRBJ1-1	NA	TGTGCCAGCTCACCAACGACGCGAGTGGGTGAGGTTAACACTGAAGCTTTCTTT	CASSPTTRVGEVNTEAFF
NA	TRBV3-1/TRBV3-2	TRBJ2-7	NA	TGTGCCAGCAGCCAAGAGATGGCGGGACGCTCCTACGAGCAGTACTTC	CASSQEMAGRSYEQYF
TRBD1	TRBV10-3	TRBJ1-4	NA	TGTGCCATCAGCCCAGACAGGGATGCAACTAATGAAAAACTGTTTTTT	CAISPDRDATNEKLFF
NA	TRBV15	TRBJ1-1	NA	TGTGCCACCCGGTTCCAGCAGGGCGCCACTGAAGCTTTCTTT	CATRFQQGATEAFF
NA	TRBV6-6	TRBJ1-5	NA	TGTGCCAGCAGTTACTCGACAGGTCGGGGCAATCAGCCCCAGCATTTT	CASSYSTGRGNQPQHF
TRBD1	TRBV7-3	TRBJ2-3	once	TGTGCCAGCAGCTCCAGACAGGGGAGCCCAGATACGCAGTATTTT	CASSSRQGSPDTQYF
NA	TRBV7-9	TRBJ2-7	NA	TGTGCCAGCAGCCCGGGCCCTGGAAACTACGAGCAGTACTTC	CASSPGPGNYEQYF
NA	TRBV5-1	TRBJ2-5	NA	TGCGCCAGCAGCTTCGGCAGGGGAGGTGGAGAGACCCAGTACTTC	CASSFGRGGGETQYF
NA	TRBV30	TRBJ1-6	NA	TGTGCCTGGAGTGTCGGGTATCGTTCACCCCTCCACTTT	CAWSVGYRSPLHF
NA	TRBV30	TRBJ2-2	NA	TGTGCCTGGAGTGTAGGTGGCGGCACCGGGGAGCTGTTTTTT	CAWSVGGGTGELFF
NA	TRBV4-1	TRBJ2-7	NA	TGCGCCAGCAGCCAAGATCGTGATCGGCTGCCAAGCTTC	CASSQDRDRLPSF
NA	TRBV30	TRBJ1-6	NA	TGTGCCTGGAGTGCGAATTCACCCCTCCACTTT	CAWSANSPLHF
NA	TRBV2	TRBJ2-5	NA	TGTGCCGGCGAGACCGGGCAGGCAATAAAAGAGACCCAGTACTTC	CAGETGQAIKETQYF
NA	TRBV6-5	TRBJ1-2	few	TGTGCCAGCAGTTACGGGCATCAGGGCTATGGCTACACCTTC	CASSYGHQGYGYTF
NA	TRBV19	TRBJ2-7	NA	TGTGCCAGTAGTATAACGGGACCGTCCTACGAGCAGTACTTC	CASSITGPSYEQYF
NA	TRBV24-1	TRBJ2-7	NA	TGTGCCACCAGTGACCCGAACTCCTACGAGCAGTACTTC	CATSDPNSYEQYF
NA	TRBV9	TRBJ1-5	NA	TGTGCCAGCAGCGCGGGGGCGTATAGCAATCAGCCCCAGCATTTT	CASSAGAYSNQPQHF
TRBD2	TRBV10-3	TRBJ2-3	NA	TGTGCCATCAGTGAGATCAGCGGGAGGGCTGGAGATACGCAGTATTTT	CAISEISGRAGDTQYF
NA	TRBV6-5	TRBJ2-7	few	TGTGCCAGCAAAAAGACCGGGACGGACTACGAGCAGTACTTC	CASKKTGTDYEQYF
NA	TRBV12-3/TRBV12-4	TRBJ1-6	NA	TGTGCCAGCAGGAAAGCCTTACCCCTCCACTTT	CASRKALPLHF
TRBD1	TRBV27	TRBJ1-5	NA	TGTGCCAGCAGTTCAGGGGGTCAGCCCCAGCATTTT	CASSSGGQPQHF